This T cell receptor beta chain was retrieved from a study of T cell responses to AZD1222 COVID-19 vaccine. To note about this clone: Antigen: not known.

Using immunoSEQ multiplex PCR, the repertoire was profiled, and TCRdb retains in-frame clones only, with some absent. This sample has 90,000 to 150,000 clones, with 88% found just once. This CDR3 region has 13 residues. Trimming shortened V by 6 bases and J by 3 bases, and 8 bases separated the two germline ends. The germline V gene encodes CDR1 LGHDT and CDR2 YNNKEL (reference sequence). Study-level findings and limits: It should be noted that donors were predominantly white British and more often female, and clonal diversity was possibly underestimated. Spike regions recognized by vaccine-associated CD4 TCRs spanned the protein, led by 160-218 and 743-854.

This sample comprised peripheral blood, obtained 28 days after the second AZD1222 dose. This TCR came from an adult who received the AZD1222 COVID-19 vaccine. The chain recombines TRBV3-1 (or the pseudogene TRBV3-2) with TRBJ1-4; D not resolved. The CDR3 protein is CASRGRPNEKLFF. In DNA, the CDR3 is TGTGCCAGCAGGGGTCGGCCTAATGAAAAACTGTTTTTT.